The 3 T cell receptor beta chains listed next were all sequenced from one sample in a study of blood T cell repertoires in COVID-19. The table came from immunoSEQ multiplex PCR; TCRdb's copy has only in-frame clones and leaves some out. The top ten hold approximately 1.2% of the sample, which has some 89,000 clones, around 80% seen once. Material: peripheral blood. These receptors were taken from a woman older than 75 with acute or convalescent COVID-19.

V gene TRBV5-4 combines with J gene TRBJ2-3, with 9 bases identical to TRBD2. The germline V gene encodes CDR1 SGHNT and CDR2 YYREEE (reference sequence). V shed 4 bases and J 2 bases; nucleotides not matched to a gene: 8. The CDR3 runs 16 residues. CDR3 sequence reads: CASSLAASGNTDTQYF. The CDR3 DNA reads TGTGCCAGCAGCCTGGCGGCTAGCGGGAACACAGATACGCAGTATTTT.

The chain uses TRBV19 and TRBJ1-2; D is perhaps TRBD1 (6 bases). CDR1 and CDR2 (germline): LNHDA, SQIVND (reference sequence). This CDR3 is 17 amino acids long. The V and J ends lost 5 bases and 2 bases respectively, with 21 bases between them. The CDR3 nucleotides are TGTGCCAGTAGTCCTACTCCGGGACACCGAAAGAACTATGGCTACACCTTC. Translation gives CASSPTPGHRKNYGYTF.

This clone was found a few times. The rearrangement links TRBV6-5 to TRBJ1-1, with D unclear. Germline CDR1 reads MNHEY; CDR2 reads SVGAGI. V was trimmed by 11 bases and J by 3 bases, leaving 10 bases between them. The CDR3 consists of 11 residues. The CDR3 protein is CASTGDTEAFF. CDR3 nucleotides: TGTGCCTCCACGGGAGACACTGAAGCTTTCTTT.